The 8 T cell receptor beta chains reported below all come from one sample, sequenced in a study of blood T cell repertoires in COVID-19. TCRdb keeps only in-frame clones here, not all; method: immunoSEQ multiplex PCR. Among 250,000 to 350,000 clones listed, around 90% were seen once. The specimen sequenced was PBMCs or T cells enriched from blood (not recorded which). These receptors were obtained from a woman aged 25 to 39 who had recovered from COVID-19.

The chain recombines TRBV3-1 (or the pseudogene TRBV3-2) with TRBJ2-5; 7 bases line up with TRBD2. The V segment lost 1 base and the J segment 2 bases; nucleotides outside the gene matches: 7. The CDR3 spans 16 residues. Germline CDR1 is LGHDT and CDR2 is YNNKEL (reference sequence). In DNA form, the CDR3 reads TGTGCCAGCAGCCAAGTCGGGCCTAGCGGACAAGAGACCCAGTACTTC. This translates into CASSQVGPSGQETQYF.

The gene calls are TRBV7-9 and TRBJ1-2; 7 nucleotides match TRBD1. Per the germline V gene, CDR1 is SEHNR and CDR2 is FQNEAQ (reference sequence). There are 17 residues in the CDR3. With V trimmed by 4 bases and J by 8 bases, 19 bases remained unmatched. The DNA for the CDR3 is TGTGCCAGCAGCTCTAAAGACAGGGAACTTTCGCAGGGCGGCTACACCTTC. Translated, it gives CASSSKDRELSQGGYTF.

This clone was observed a handful of times. CDR3 bases: TGTGCCAGCAGCACCAGTGGGACAGACAACACTGAAGCTTTCTTT. Its translation is CASSTSGTDNTEAFF. The V and J genes are TRBV5-5 and TRBJ1-1; TRBD1 matches at 7 bases. The CDR3 covers 15 residues. Germline V lookup: CDR1 SGHKS, CDR2 YYEKEE (reference sequence). Trimming at V came to 4 bases and at J to 2 bases, leaving 8 bases not matched to a gene.

This clone was seen only once. Germline is not matched at one junction end, which may reflect a read error. This chain connects TRBV7-2 to TRBJ1-4, with D possibly matching TRBD1 (6 bases). Germline V CDR1 and CDR2: SGHTA, FQGNSA. The CDR3 contains 9 residues. The CDR3 protein is CASERGGVF. CDR3 sequence (DNA): TGTGCTTCAGAGAGGGGGGGGGTTTTT.

CDR3 loop: CAGQGSTGRGYTF. The CDR3 DNA is TGTGCCGGACAGGGGAGTACTGGTCGGGGCTACACCTTC. The V and J genes are TRBV6-5 and TRBJ1-2, with TRBD1 matching over 9 bases. CDR3 length equals 13 residues. Germline V lookup: CDR1 MNHEY, CDR2 SVGAGI. V shed 11 bases, J shed 8 bases, and the junction held 12 bases outside the gene matches.

The chain has TRBV5-1 and TRBJ2-1, with TRBD2 as a possible D gene (6 bases). V was cut by 3 bases and J by 3 bases, with 34 bases left in between. CDR3 length equals 22 residues. The V gene's germline CDR1 is SGHRS and CDR2 YFSETQ. CDR3 in DNA: TGCGCCAGCAGCTATTTTGCGGTAGTCGGGAGAGAGACCCAATTCAACTACAATGAGCAGTTCTTC. Translating gives CASSYFAVVGRETQFNYNEQFF.

V gene TRBV2 combines with J gene TRBJ1-1, with unresolved D. CDR3 size: 11 residues. Germline CDR1 is SNHLY and CDR2 is FYNNEI. V was trimmed by 8 bases and J by 4 bases, leaving 8 bases between them. The DNA for the CDR3 is TGTGCCAGCGGACTGGCCACTGAAGCTTTCTTT. Protein: CASGLATEAFF.

This chain connects TRBV7-2 to TRBJ1-1; D remains ambiguous. V was clipped by 2 bases and J by 4 bases, with 14 bases between them. This CDR3 is 15 amino acids long. Germline-derived CDR1 and CDR2 are SGHTA and FQGNSA. The CDR3 spells CASSLYQTGGTEAFF. The CDR3 DNA reads as TGTGCCAGCAGCTTATATCAGACTGGAGGCACTGAAGCTTTCTTT.